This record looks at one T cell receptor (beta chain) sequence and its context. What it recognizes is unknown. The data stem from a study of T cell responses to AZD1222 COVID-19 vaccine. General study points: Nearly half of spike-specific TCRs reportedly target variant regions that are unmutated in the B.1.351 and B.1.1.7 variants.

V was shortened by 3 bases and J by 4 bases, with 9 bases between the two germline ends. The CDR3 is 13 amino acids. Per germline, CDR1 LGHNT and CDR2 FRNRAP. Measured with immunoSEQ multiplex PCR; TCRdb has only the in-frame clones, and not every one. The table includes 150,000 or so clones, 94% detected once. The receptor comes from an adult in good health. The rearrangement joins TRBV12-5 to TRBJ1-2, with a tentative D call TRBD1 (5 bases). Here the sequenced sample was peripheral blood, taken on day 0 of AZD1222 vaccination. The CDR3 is CASGLGEAYGYTF. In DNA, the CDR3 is TGTGCTAGTGGTTTAGGGGAGGCCTATGGCTACACCTTC.